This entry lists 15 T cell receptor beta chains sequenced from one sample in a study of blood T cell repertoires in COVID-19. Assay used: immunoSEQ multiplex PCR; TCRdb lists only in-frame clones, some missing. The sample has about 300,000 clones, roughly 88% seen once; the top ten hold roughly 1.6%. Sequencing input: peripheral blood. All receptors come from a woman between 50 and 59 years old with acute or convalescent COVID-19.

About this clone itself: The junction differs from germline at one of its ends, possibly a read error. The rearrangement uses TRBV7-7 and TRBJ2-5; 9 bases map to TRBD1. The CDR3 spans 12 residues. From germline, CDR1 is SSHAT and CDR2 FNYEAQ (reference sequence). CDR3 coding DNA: TGTGCTAGCAGCGGACAGGGGGAGACCCAGTACTTC. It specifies CASSGQGETQYF.

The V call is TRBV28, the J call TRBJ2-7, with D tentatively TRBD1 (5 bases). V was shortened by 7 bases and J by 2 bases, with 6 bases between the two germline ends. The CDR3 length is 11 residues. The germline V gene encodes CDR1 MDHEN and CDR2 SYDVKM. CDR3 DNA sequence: TGTGCCAGCACGACAGCCTACGAGCAGTACTTC. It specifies CASTTAYEQYF.

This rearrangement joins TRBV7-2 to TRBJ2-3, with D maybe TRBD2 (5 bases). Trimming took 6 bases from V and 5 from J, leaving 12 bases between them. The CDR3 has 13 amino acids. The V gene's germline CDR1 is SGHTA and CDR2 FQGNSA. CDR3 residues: CASSSRAGDTQYF. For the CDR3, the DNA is TGTGCCAGCAGTTCCCGGGCGGGAGATACGCAGTATTTT. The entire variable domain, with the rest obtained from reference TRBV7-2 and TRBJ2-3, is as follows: GAGVSQSPSNKVTEKGKDVELRCDPISGHTALYWYRQSLGQGLEFLIYFQGNSAPDKSGLPSDRFSAERTGGSVSTLTIQRTQQEDSAVYLCASSSRAGDTQYFGPGTRLTVL.

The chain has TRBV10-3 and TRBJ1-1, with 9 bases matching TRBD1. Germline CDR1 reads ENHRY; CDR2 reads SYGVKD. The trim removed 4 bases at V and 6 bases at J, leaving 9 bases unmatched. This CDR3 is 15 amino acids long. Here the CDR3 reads CAISGSGTGTSEAFF. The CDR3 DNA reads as TGTGCCATCAGTGGATCCGGGACAGGGACCTCTGAAGCTTTCTTT.

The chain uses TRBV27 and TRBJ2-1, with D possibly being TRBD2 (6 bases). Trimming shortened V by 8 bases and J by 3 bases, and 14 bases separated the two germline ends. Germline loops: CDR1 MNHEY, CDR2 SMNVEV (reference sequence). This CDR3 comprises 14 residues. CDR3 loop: CASSAGTGYNEQFF. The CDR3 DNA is TGTGCCAGCTCGGCCGGGACTGGCTACAATGAGCAGTTCTTC.

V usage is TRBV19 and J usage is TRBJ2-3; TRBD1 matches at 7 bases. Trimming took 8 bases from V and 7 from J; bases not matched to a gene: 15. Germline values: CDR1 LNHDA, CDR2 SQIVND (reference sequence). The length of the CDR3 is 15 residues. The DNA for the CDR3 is TGTGCCAGTCGTACAAGTGCAGGGGGAGAGAATACGCAGTATTTT. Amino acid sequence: CASRTSAGGENTQYF.

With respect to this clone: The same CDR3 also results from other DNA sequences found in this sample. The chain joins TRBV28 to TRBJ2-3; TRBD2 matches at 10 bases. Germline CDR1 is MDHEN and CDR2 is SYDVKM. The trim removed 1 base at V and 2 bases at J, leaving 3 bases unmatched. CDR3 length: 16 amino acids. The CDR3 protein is CASSLSLAGATDTQYF. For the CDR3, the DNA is TGTGCCAGCAGTTTATCGCTAGCGGGAGCCACAGATACGCAGTATTTT.

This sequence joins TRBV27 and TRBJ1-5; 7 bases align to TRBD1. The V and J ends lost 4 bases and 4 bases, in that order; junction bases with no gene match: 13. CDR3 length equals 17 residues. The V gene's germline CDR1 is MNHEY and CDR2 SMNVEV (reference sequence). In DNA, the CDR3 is TGTGCCAGCAGTTCCGGCCCCGGGACAGCAGGAAATCAGCCCCAGCATTTT. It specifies CASSSGPGTAGNQPQHF.

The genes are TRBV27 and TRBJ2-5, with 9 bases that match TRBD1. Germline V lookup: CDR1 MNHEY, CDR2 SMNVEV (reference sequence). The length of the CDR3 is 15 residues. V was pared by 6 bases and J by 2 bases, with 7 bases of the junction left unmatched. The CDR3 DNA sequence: TGTGCCAGCAGACCTACAGGGGGCCCTCAAGAGACCCAGTACTTC. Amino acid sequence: CASRPTGGPQETQYF.

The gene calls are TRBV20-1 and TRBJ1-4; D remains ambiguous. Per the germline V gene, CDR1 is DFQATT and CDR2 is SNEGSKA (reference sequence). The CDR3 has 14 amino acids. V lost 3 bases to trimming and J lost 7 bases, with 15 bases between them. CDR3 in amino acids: CSASPLLVGEKLFF. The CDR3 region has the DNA TGCAGTGCTAGTCCCCTTCTAGTCGGTGAAAAACTGTTTTTT.

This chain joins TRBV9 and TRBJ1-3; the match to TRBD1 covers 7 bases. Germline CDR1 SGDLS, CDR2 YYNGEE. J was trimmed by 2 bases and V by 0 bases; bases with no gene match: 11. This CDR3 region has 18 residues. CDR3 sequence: CASSVGTDTGVPGNTIYF. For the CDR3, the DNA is TGTGCCAGCAGCGTAGGGACTGACACAGGGGTGCCTGGAAACACCATATATTTT.

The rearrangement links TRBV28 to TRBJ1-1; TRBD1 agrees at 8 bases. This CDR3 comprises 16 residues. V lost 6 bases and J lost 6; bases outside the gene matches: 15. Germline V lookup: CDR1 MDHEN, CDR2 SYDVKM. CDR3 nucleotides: TGTGCCAGCAGGATCCCGACAGGGGTCCCCGGACCTGAAGCTTTCTTT. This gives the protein CASRIPTGVPGPEAFF.

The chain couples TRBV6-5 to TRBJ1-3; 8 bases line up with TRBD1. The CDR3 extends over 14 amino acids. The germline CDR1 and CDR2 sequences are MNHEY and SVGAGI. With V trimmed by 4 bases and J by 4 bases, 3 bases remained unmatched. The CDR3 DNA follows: TGTGCCAGCAGTTCAGGGGGCGCGGGAAACACCATATATTTT. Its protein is CASSSGGAGNTIYF.

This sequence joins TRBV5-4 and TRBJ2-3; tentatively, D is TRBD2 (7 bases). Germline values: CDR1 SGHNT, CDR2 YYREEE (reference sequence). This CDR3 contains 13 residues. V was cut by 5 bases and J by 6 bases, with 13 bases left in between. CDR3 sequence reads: CASRGGAWDTQYF. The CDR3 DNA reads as TGTGCCAGCAGGGGGGGGGCTTGGGATACGCAGTATTTT.

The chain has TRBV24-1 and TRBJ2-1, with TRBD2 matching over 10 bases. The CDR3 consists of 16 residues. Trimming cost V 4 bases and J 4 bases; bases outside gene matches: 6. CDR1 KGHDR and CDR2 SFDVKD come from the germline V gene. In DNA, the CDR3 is TGTGCCACCAGTGACGAAAGCGGGAGGGCATACAATGAGCAGTTCTTC. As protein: CATSDESGRAYNEQFF.